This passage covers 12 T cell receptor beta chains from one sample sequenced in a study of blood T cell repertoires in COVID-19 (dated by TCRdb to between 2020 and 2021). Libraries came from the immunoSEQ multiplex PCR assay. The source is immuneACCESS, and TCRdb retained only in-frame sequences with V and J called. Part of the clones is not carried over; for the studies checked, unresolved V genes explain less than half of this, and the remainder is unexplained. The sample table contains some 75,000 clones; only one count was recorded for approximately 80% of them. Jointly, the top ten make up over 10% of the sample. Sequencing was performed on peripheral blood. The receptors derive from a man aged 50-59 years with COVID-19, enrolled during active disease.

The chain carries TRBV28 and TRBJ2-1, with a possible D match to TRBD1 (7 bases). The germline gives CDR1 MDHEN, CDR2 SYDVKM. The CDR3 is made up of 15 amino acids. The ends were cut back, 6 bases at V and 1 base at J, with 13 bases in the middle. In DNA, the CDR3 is TGTGCCAGCAGGGGGCGGGACAGTTCCTACAATGAGCAGTTCTTC. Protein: CASRGRDSSYNEQFF.

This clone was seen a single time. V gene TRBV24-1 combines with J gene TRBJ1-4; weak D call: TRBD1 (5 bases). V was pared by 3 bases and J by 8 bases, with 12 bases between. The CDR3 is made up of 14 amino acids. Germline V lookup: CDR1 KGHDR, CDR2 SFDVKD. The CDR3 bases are TGTGCCACCAGTGATACGGGGGAAGGGGAAAAACTGTTTTTT. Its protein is CATSDTGEGEKLFF.

The CDR3 reads CASSLFTGVSSGANVLTF. In nucleotides, the CDR3 is TGCGCCAGCAGCTTGTTTACAGGGGTGTCCTCTGGGGCCAACGTCCTGACTTTC. The rearrangement joins TRBV5-1 to TRBJ2-6, with TRBD1 matching 7 bases. Germline V gives CDR1 SGHRS, CDR2 YFSETQ. This CDR3 comprises 18 residues. The V and J ends lost 1 base and 0 bases, in that order; junction bases with no gene match: 7.

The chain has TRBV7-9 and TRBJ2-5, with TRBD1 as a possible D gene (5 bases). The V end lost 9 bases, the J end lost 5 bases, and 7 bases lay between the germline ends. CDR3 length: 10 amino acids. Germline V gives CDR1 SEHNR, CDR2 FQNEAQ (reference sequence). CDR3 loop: CASGAETQYF. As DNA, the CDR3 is TGTGCCAGTGGGGCGGAGACCCAGTACTTC.

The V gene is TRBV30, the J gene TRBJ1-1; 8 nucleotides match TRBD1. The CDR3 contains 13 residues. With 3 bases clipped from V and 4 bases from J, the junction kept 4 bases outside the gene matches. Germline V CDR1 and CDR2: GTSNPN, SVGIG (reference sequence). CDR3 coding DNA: TGTGCCTGGAGGAGACAGGGGAGCACTGAAGCTTTCTTT. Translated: CAWRRQGSTEAFF.

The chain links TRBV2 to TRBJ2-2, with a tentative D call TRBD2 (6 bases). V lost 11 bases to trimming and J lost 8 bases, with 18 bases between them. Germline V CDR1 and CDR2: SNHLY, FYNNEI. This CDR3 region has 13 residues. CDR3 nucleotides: TGTGCCGGGGGGACCTTGAGTACTGGGGAGCTGTTTTTT. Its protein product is CAGGTLSTGELFF.

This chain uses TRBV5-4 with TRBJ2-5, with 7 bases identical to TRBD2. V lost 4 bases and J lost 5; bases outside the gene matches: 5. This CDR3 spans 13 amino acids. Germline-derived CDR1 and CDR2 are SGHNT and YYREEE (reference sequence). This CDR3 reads CASSVAGPETQYF. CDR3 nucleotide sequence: TGTGCCAGCAGCGTAGCGGGCCCGGAGACCCAGTACTTC.

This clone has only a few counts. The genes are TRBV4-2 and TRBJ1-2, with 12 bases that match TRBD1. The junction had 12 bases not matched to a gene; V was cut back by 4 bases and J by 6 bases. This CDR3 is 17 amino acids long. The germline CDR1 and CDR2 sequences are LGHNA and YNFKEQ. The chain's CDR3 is CASSRAAGTGGVDGYTF. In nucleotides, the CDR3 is TGTGCCAGCAGCCGAGCGGCCGGGACAGGGGGCGTTGATGGCTACACCTTC.

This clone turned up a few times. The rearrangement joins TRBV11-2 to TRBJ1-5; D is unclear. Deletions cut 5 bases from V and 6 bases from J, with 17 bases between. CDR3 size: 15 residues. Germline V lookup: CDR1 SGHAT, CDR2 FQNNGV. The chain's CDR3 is CASSPHGVEAQPQHF. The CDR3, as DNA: TGTGCCAGCAGCCCCCACGGGGTGGAAGCTCAGCCCCAGCATTTT.

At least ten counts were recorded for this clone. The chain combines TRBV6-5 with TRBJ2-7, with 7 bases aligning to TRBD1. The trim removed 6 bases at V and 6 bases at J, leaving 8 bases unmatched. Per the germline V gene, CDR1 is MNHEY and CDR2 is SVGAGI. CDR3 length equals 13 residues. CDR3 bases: TGTGCCAGCAGCGACAGGGTCATTGGCGAGCAGTACTTC. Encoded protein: CASSDRVIGEQYF.

DNA for the CDR3: TGTGCCAGCAGAGGGGGACTACACTACGAGCAGTACTTC. It yields the protein CASRGGLHYEQYF. V and J are TRBV6-6 and TRBJ2-7; perhaps TRBD2 as D (7 bases). Germline CDR1 reads MNHNY; CDR2 reads SVGAGI (reference sequence). Trimming removed 6 bases at V and 3 bases at J, with 12 bases between. This CDR3 region has 13 residues.

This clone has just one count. The CDR3 reads CASSQILGQGRNEQFF. The CDR3 DNA sequence: TGTGCCAGCAGCCAAATACTGGGACAGGGGAGGAATGAGCAGTTCTTC. The V call is TRBV13, the J call TRBJ2-1; 10 positions agree with TRBD1. J was trimmed by 7 bases and V by 5 bases; bases with no gene match: 11. This CDR3 is 16 amino acids long. Germline values: CDR1 PRHDT, CDR2 FYEKMQ (reference sequence).